Reported below is one TCR beta chain. The antigen remains undetermined. The data originate from a study of cytomegalovirus exposure and HLA in healthy donors. As for the study in general: Researchers found that just over 80% of almost 400 genotyped donors fell within the Caucasian-associated ancestry cluster.

Germline values: CDR1 MNHNS, CDR2 SASEGT. Trimming shortened V by 0 bases and J by 0 bases, and 15 bases separated the two germline ends. The length of the CDR3 is 17 residues. Amplification used 60 Vbeta primers and 13 Jbeta primers. Sequenced by immunoSEQ multiplex PCR; TCRdb stores in-frame clones only, minus some. Of over 150,000 clones listed, roughly two thirds are singletons. Regarding the study as a whole: The analysis excluded some indistinguishable V segments, including TRBV6-2 and TRBV6-3.

The source of this sequence is a woman aged 40 to 50 in good health and CMV-seropositive. The sample comprised PBMCs. This chain connects TRBV6-1 to TRBJ2-7; the D gene is possibly TRBD2 (6 bases). CDR3 coding DNA: TGTGCCAGCAGTGAAGCGGATGGGGACTTTCCCTCCTACGAGCAGTACTTC. Protein sequence: CASSEADGDFPSYEQYF.